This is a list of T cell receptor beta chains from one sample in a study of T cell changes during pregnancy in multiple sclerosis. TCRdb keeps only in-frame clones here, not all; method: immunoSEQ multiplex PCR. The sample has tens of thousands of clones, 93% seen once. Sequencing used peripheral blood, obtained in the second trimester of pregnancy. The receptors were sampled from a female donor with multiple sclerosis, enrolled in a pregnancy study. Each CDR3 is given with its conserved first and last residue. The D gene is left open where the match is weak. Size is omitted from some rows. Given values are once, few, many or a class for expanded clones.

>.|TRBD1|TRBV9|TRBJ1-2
TGTGCCAGCAGCACCTATGGACAGGGAAGGAGCTATGGCTACACCTTC
CASSTYGQGRSYGYTF
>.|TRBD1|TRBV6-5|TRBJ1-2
TGTGCCAGCAGTTACTCGGACAGGGGATATGGCTACACCTTC
CASSYSDRGYGYTF
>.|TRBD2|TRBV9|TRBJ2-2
TGTGCCAGCAGCGCAAGGACTAGCGGGGGGAAAAACACCGGGGAGCTGTTTTTT
CASSARTSGGKNTGELFF
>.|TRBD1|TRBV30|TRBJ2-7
TGTGCCTGGAGTGACGACAGGGGTGGATCCTACGAGCAGTACTTC
CAWSDDRGGSYEQYF
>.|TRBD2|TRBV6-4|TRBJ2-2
TGTGCCAGCAGCCCGGGACTAGCGAACACCGGGGAGCTGTTTTTT
CASSPGLANTGELFF
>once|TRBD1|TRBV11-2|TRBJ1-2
TGTGCCAGCAGCTCGGCCGGGACAGGGGGCGGCTACACCTTC
CASSSAGTGGGYTF
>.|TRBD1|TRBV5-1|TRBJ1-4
TGCGCCAGCAGCATTGGGGACAGTGGGGGATATGAAAAACTGTTTTTT
CASSIGDSGGYEKLFF
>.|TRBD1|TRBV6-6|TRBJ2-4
TGTGCCAGCAGTGACAATGGACAGGGGAACATTCAGTACTTC
CASSDNGQGNIQYF
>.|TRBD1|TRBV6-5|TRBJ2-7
TGTGCCAGCAGTTACACCACCGGGACAGGGGACGAGCAGTACTTC
CASSYTTGTGDEQYF
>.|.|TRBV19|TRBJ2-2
TGTGCCAGTAGTATTACAGGGTCCGGGGAGCTGTTTTTT
CASSITGSGELFF
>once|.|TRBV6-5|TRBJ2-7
TGTGCCAGCAGTCAGGGAAACGAGCAGTACTTC
CASSQGNEQYF
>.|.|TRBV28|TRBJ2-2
TGTGCCAGCAGTTCGGGGGTTTACACCGGGGAGCTGTTTTTT
CASSSGVYTGELFF
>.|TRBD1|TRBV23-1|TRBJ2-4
TGCGCCAGCAGTCAATCATGGAGGACAGGGGTGGGGGCCAAAAACATTCAGTACTTC
CASSQSWRTGVGAKNIQYF
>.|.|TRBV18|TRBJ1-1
TGTGCCAGCTCAAGGAATGGAGACACTGAAGCTTTCTTT
CASSRNGDTEAFF
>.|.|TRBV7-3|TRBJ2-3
TGTGCCAGCAGCTTAAACAGGGGAGGTTTAGATACGCAGTATTTT
CASSLNRGGLDTQYF
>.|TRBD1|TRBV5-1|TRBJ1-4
TGCGCCAGCAGCCCCCTGGGGGGGGACAGGGTTTATGAAAAACTGTTTTTT
CASSPLGGDRVYEKLFF
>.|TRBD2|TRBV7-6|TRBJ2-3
TGTGCCAGCAGCTTCCTAGCGGGGGGCACAGATACGCAGTATTTT
CASSFLAGGTDTQYF
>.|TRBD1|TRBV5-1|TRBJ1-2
TGCGCCAGCAGCTTGGCCGGGACAGAGTATGGCTACACCTTC
CASSLAGTEYGYTF
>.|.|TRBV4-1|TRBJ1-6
TGCGCCAGCAGCCTGACAGGAGACCGATATAATTCACCCCTCCACTTT
CASSLTGDRYNSPLHF
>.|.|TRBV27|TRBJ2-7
TGTGCCAGCAGCCAGGACGCTAGCGTCCGAGAGCAGTACTTC
CASSQDASVREQYF